This TCR beta chain came from a study of blood T cell repertoires in COVID-19. Study-level background: Collection of acute and convalescent COVID-19 samples took place in the United States, Italy and Spain. Nucleic acid was either cDNA or gDNA, and it came from T cells, B-cell-depleted T cells, or PBMCs.

The table lists this clone with a few counts. Original analysis: From reference gene primer amplification, estimates of nucleated cell counts were derived. The table came from immunoSEQ multiplex PCR; TCRdb's copy has only in-frame clones and leaves some out. V and J calls and clone size are those listed in that table; D and trimming were worked out from the DNA. Of about 71,000 clones listed, nearly 90% are singletons. This CDR3 has 17 residues. The V end lost 0 bases, the J end lost 2 bases, and 14 bases lay between the germline ends. Germline loops: CDR1 SGHDN, CDR2 FVKESK. The clonotype originates from a man aged 45 to 65 with active COVID-19. The rearrangement links TRBV14 to TRBJ2-1; no clear D. Sequencing input: peripheral blood. The CDR3 DNA reads TGTGCCAGCAGCCAAGATCTCCCTAGACTGGCCTACAATGAGCAGTTCTTC. Its protein product is CASSQDLPRLAYNEQFF.